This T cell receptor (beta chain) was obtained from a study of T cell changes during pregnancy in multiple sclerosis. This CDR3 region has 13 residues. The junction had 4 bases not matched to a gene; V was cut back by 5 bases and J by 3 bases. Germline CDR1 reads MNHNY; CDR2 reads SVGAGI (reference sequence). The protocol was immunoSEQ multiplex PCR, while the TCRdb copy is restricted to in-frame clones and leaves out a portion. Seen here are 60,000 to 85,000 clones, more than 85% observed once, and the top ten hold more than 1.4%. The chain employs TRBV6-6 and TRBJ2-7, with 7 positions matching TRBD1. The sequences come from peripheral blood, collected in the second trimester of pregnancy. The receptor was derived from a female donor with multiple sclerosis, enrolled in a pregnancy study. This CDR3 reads CASSNRDSYEQYF. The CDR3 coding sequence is TGTGCCAGCAGTAACCGGGACAGCTACGAGCAGTACTTC.